The following is a T cell receptor (beta chain) sequence with its context. The source of the sample is a study of cytomegalovirus exposure and HLA in healthy donors. PCR primers comprised 60 Vbeta and 13 Jbeta primers. Profiled with immunoSEQ multiplex PCR; TCRdb holds only in-frame clones, not every one. The sample includes roughly 100,000 clones, about 72% of them seen just once. Germline assignment: CDR1 KGHSH and CDR2 LQKENI. There are 16 residues in the CDR3. V lost 3 bases, J lost 3 bases, and 15 bases lay in between. The chain combines TRBV18 with TRBJ1-5; D perhaps matches TRBD1 (6 bases). The sequence was collected from a woman aged 55-70 years in good health and CMV-seropositive. The sequencing sample was made of PBMCs. The DNA for the CDR3 is TGTGCCAGCTCACCCAGGGGTCGCGGCGTCAATCAGCCCCAGCATTTT. Encoded protein: CASSPRGRGVNQPQHF.